One and the same sample provided the 10 T cell receptor beta chains below, sequenced in a study of T cell responses to AZD1222 COVID-19 vaccine. Generated by immunoSEQ multiplex PCR, the TCRdb table keeps only in-frame clones and is missing some. The repertoire has about 56,000 clones, approximately 83% of them found once; the top ten carry around 16%. The input for sequencing was peripheral blood, taken on day 0 of AZD1222 vaccination. The receptors originated from an adult in good health.

V is TRBV7-9 and J is TRBJ2-3; D perhaps matches TRBD1 (5 bases). CDR3 size: 14 residues. V was shortened by 6 bases and J by 0 bases, with 10 bases between the two germline ends. Germline CDR1 reads SEHNR; CDR2 reads FQNEAQ (reference sequence). The CDR3 is CASSKGDSTDTQYF. In DNA form, the CDR3 reads TGTGCCAGCAGTAAAGGGGATAGCACAGATACGCAGTATTTT.

The CDR3 loop reads CATSRVQGADTQYF. In DNA form, the CDR3 reads TGTGCCACCAGCAGAGTTCAGGGAGCAGATACGCAGTATTTT. V gene TRBV15 combines with J gene TRBJ2-3; TRBD1 or TRBD2 may be the D gene (5 bases each). The CDR3 is made up of 14 amino acids. The V and J ends lost 1 base and 4 bases respectively, with 9 bases between them. Germline CDR1 and CDR2: LNHNV and YYDKDF (reference sequence).

The chain employs TRBV30 and TRBJ2-3; no clear D gene. V shed 4 bases and J shed 3 bases, with 11 bases lying between them. Germline CDR1 is GTSNPN and CDR2 is SVGIG (reference sequence). The CDR3 sequence is 13 residues long. CDR3 in amino acids: CAWILVGTDTQYF. The DNA of the CDR3 is TGTGCCTGGATCCTCGTAGGGACAGATACGCAGTATTTT.

V is TRBV24-1 and J is TRBJ2-1, with D possibly matching TRBD2 (8 bases). The CDR3 runs to 18 residues. CDR1 is KGHDR and CDR2 is SFDVKD in the germline V gene. Trimming shortened V by 5 bases and J by 4 bases, and 23 bases separated the two germline ends. CDR3 bases: TGTGCCACCAGTGTAGGGGGCGCGGGACTAGGGAAGTACAATGAGCAGTTCTTC. This encodes CATSVGGAGLGKYNEQFF.

The chain is built from TRBV5-1 and TRBJ1-4; no firm D call. The germline CDR1 and CDR2 sequences are SGHRS and YFSETQ. The V end was cut by 2 bases, the J end by 0 bases, with 14 bases between. The CDR3 totals 17 residues. The CDR3 bases are TGCGCCAGCAGCTTTGAGACGCTGGGAGCAACTAATGAAAAACTGTTTTTT. Encoded protein: CASSFETLGATNEKLFF.

The rearrangement links TRBV10-2 to TRBJ2-7, with 7 nucleotides matching TRBD1. CDR1 is WSHSY and CDR2 is SAAADI in the germline V gene. The ends lost 7 bases at V and 0 bases at J; junction bases unmatched: 6. The CDR3 extends over 14 amino acids. CDR3 residues: CASTGQADSYEQYF. The CDR3 coding sequence is TGCGCCAGCACCGGACAGGCAGACTCCTACGAGCAGTACTTC.

This chain links TRBV29-1 with TRBJ1-1; 10 nucleotides agree with TRBD1. Trimming removed 4 bases from V and 1 base from J; junction bases left unmatched: 9. The CDR3 is 16 residues long. Germline CDR1 and CDR2: SQVTM and ANQGSEA. CDR3 amino acids: CSVATPRTGGNTEAFF. The CDR3 nucleotides are TGCAGCGTTGCCACTCCTCGGACAGGGGGGAACACTGAAGCTTTCTTT.

The chain uses TRBV2 and TRBJ2-7; 7 bases map to TRBD1. V lost 7 bases, J lost 5 bases, and 5 bases stayed unmatched. CDR3 size: 12 residues. The germline CDR1 and CDR2 sequences are SNHLY and FYNNEI. For the CDR3, the DNA is TGTGCCAGCACCCGACAGGGCCACGAGCAGTACTTC. It codes for CASTRQGHEQYF. The full variable domain, completed using reference TRBV2 and TRBJ2-7, is EPEVTQTPSHQVTQMGQEVILRCVPISNHLYFYWYRQILGQKVEFLVSFYNNEISEKSEIFDDQFSVERPDGSNFTLKIRSTKLEDSAMYFCASTRQGHEQYFGPGTRLTVT.

This chain connects TRBV5-4 to TRBJ1-4, with D possibly TRBD1 on 5 matching bases. This CDR3 is 17 amino acids long. Looked up from germline, CDR1 is SGHNT and CDR2 is YYREEE (reference sequence). V was clipped by 2 bases and J by 6 bases, with 20 bases between them. This chain's CDR3 is CASSFGAGNAIDEKLFF. The CDR3 bases are TGTGCCAGCAGCTTTGGGGCAGGGAATGCGATAGATGAAAAACTGTTTTTT. Filled out from reference TRBV5-4 and TRBJ1-4, the complete variable domain reads ETGVTQSPTHLIKTRGQQVTLRCSSQSGHNTVSWYQQALGQGPQFIFQYYREEENGRGNFPPRFSGLQFPNYSSELNVNALELDDSALYLCASSFGAGNAIDEKLFFGSGTQLSVL.

This rearrangement joins TRBV28 to TRBJ1-2; D is unresolved. The ends were cut back, 7 bases at V and 0 bases at J, with 9 bases in the middle. The CDR3 sequence is 13 residues long. Germline V gene data show CDR1 as MDHEN and CDR2 as SYDVKM. CDR3 amino acids: CASTLVPNYGYTF. The DNA of the CDR3 is TGTGCCAGCACCTTAGTACCTAACTATGGCTACACCTTC.